Listed here are 13 T cell receptor beta chains from one sample, sequenced in a study of Graves' ophthalmopathy and Graves' hyperthyroidism. CDR3 regions of TCR beta were amplified from RNA transcripts. The library came from an HTBI-primed first-round RT-PCR and a second-round multiplex PCR. One entry per CDR3 protein, called by TCRdb with MiXCR from the multiplex PCR reads. Found here are around 51,000 distinct CDR3 sequences, 50% of them singletons; the top ten hold roughly a quarter. The sequenced sample consisted of peripheral blood. Receptors originate from an adult man with Graves' ophthalmopathy.

With respect to this clonotype: The junction and the germline gene differ at one end; a read error may be behind it. The V and J genes are TRBV7-7 and TRBJ2-1; D uncertain. The germline CDR1 and CDR2 sequences are SSHAT and FNYEAQ (reference sequence). The CDR3 sequence is 13 residues long. CDR3 sequence reads: CASSFRADNEQFF. CDR3 DNA: TGTGCTAGCAGCTTTAGAGCCGACAATGAGCAGTTCTTC.

This chain links TRBV7-9 with TRBJ1-6; no definite D call. There are 14 residues in the CDR3. Germline V gene sequence: CDR1 SEHNR, CDR2 FQNEAQ (reference sequence). V was pared by 1 base and J by 6 bases, with 7 bases between. DNA for the CDR3: TGTGCCAGCAGCTTAGTTTCTATTAATTCACCCCTCCACTTT. Protein: CASSLVSINSPLHF.

This clonotype has at least ten counts. The chain employs TRBV7-6 and TRBJ2-5, with 7 bases that match TRBD1. V dropped 4 bases and J dropped 5; count of bases not matched to a gene: 7. This CDR3 has 14 residues. The germline V gene has CDR1 SGHVS and CDR2 FNYEAQ. The CDR3 is CASSSNNRGETQYF. In DNA form, the CDR3 reads TGTGCCAGCAGCTCGAACAACAGGGGTGAGACCCAGTACTTC.

This chain links TRBV5-4 with TRBJ2-1; the D is unclear. Germline V gene lookup returns CDR1 SGHNT and CDR2 YYREEE (reference sequence). Trimming removed 1 base at V and 9 bases at J, with 11 bases between. This CDR3 comprises 13 residues. Written as DNA, the CDR3 is TGTGCCAGCAGCTTGTCCGGCCGGACTGAGCAGTTCTTC. Its protein is CASSLSGRTEQFF.

This clonotype is medium-sized. This chain uses TRBV28 with TRBJ1-5; D gene uncertain. Trimming stripped 2 bases from V and 7 bases from J, with 9 bases between. The CDR3 loop spans 13 amino acids. Germline V gives CDR1 MDHEN, CDR2 SYDVKM. CDR3 loop: CASSLGFGQPQHF. CDR3 DNA sequence: TGTGCCAGCAGTTTAGGATTTGGGCAGCCCCAGCATTTT.

This clonotype has only a few counts. V is TRBV20-1 and J is TRBJ1-1; D uncertain. This CDR3 spans 11 amino acids. Germline V gives CDR1 DFQATT, CDR2 SNEGSKA (reference sequence). Trimming took off 3 bases at V and 7 bases at J, with 9 bases between the two ends. CDR3 DNA sequence: TGCAGTGCTAGGGGGTTGGGTGAAGCTTTCTTT. This translates into CSARGLGEAFF.

The J gene is TRBJ1-2, the V gene TRBV7-2; D is unclear. Germline V gene sequence: CDR1 SGHTA, CDR2 FQGNSA. The germline V and J ends were trimmed by 2 bases and 6 bases, with 10 bases remaining between them. This CDR3 is built from 13 residues. The CDR3 coding sequence is TGTGCCAGCAGCTTAACCGCCGGGGATGGCTACACCTTC. Translating gives CASSLTAGDGYTF.

This clonotype was picked up many times. V gene TRBV27 combines with J gene TRBJ1-1; no reliable D call. The V and J ends lost 1 base and 0 bases respectively, with 9 bases between them. Germline loops: CDR1 MNHEY, CDR2 SMNVEV (reference sequence). The CDR3 loop spans 15 amino acids. CDR3 region: CASSLYAQMNTEAFF. Here the CDR3 DNA reads TGTGCCAGCAGTTTATACGCTCAGATGAACACTGAAGCTTTCTTT.

The chain uses TRBV19 and TRBJ1-5; D not certain. There are 17 residues in the CDR3. The ends were cut back, 3 bases at V and 0 bases at J, with 15 bases in the middle. Germline CDR1 LNHDA, CDR2 SQIVND (reference sequence). CDR3 coding DNA: TGTGCCAGTAGTATTATTAGTTGGAAATATAGCAATCAGCCCCAGCATTTT. It translates to CASSIISWKYSNQPQHF.

The table lists this clonotype with many counts. The chain has TRBV11-2 and TRBJ2-3; 8 nucleotides line up with TRBD2. The CDR3 totals 14 residues. The germline gives CDR1 SGHAT, CDR2 FQNNGV. V was pared by 7 bases and J by 1 base, with 4 bases of the junction left unmatched. CDR3 sequence reads: CASTLTSGTDTQYF. As DNA, the CDR3 is TGTGCCAGCACCTTGACTAGCGGCACAGATACGCAGTATTTT.

The genes are TRBV29-1 and TRBJ1-4; 9 nucleotides match TRBD1. This CDR3 is 12 amino acids long. CDR1 is SQVTM, CDR2 ANQGSEA, per germline. V dropped 7 bases and J dropped 4; count of bases not matched to a gene: 1. CDR3 in amino acids: CSATGGNEKLFF. CDR3 DNA sequence: TGCAGCGCGACAGGGGGTAATGAAAAACTGTTTTTT.

This chain uses TRBV7-9 with TRBJ1-2, with TRBD1 as a possible D gene (6 bases). The CDR3 contains 13 residues. Germline assignment: CDR1 SEHNR and CDR2 FQNEAQ (reference sequence). Trimming removed 10 bases from V and 4 bases from J, with 16 bases in between. The CDR3 region is CANLAGAPYGYTF. For the CDR3, the DNA is TGTGCCAACTTAGCAGGGGCTCCCTATGGCTACACCTTC.

The rearrangement uses TRBV13 and TRBJ2-7; TRBD1 or TRBD2 may be the D gene (5 bases each). The CDR3 contains 16 residues. V gave up 5 bases and J gave up 3 bases, with 20 bases separating them. The germline CDR1 and CDR2 sequences are PRHDT and FYEKMQ (reference sequence). The chain's CDR3 is CASSRGVGLIIYEQYF. In nucleotides, the CDR3 is TGTGCCAGCAGCCGAGGGGTCGGGCTGATCATCTACGAGCAGTACTTC.